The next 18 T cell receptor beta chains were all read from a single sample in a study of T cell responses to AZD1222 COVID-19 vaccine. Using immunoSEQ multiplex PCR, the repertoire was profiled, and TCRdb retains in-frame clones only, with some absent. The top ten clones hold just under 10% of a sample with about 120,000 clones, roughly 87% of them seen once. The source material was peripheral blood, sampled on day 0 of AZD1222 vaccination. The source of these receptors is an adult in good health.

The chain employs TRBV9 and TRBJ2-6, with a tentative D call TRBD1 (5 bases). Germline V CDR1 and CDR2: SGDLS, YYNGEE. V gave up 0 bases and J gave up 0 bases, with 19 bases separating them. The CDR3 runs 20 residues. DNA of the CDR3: TGTGCCAGCAGCGTAGACCTGAACCACAGGAAAAGCTCTGGGGCCAACGTCCTGACTTTC. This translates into CASSVDLNHRKSSGANVLTF.

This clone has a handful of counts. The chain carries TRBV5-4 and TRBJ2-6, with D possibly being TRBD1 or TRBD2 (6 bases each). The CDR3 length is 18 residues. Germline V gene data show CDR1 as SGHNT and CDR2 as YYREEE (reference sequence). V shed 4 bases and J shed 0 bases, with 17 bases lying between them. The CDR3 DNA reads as TGTGCCAGCAGCCCGGGGGCTGTGGCCGTCTCTGGGGCCAACGTCCTGACTTTC. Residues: CASSPGAVAVSGANVLTF.

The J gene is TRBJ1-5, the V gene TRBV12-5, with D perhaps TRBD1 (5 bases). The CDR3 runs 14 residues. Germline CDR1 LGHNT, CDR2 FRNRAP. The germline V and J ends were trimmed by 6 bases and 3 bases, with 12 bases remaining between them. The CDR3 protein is CASGNGGNNQPQHF. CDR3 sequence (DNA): TGTGCTAGTGGAAATGGGGGGAACAATCAGCCCCAGCATTTT.

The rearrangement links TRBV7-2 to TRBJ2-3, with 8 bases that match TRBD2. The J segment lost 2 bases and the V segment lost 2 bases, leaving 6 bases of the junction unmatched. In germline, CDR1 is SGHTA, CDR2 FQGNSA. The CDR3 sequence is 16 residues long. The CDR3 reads CASSLTGRGNTDTQYF. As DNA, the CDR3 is TGTGCCAGCAGCTTAACCGGGAGGGGTAACACAGATACGCAGTATTTT.

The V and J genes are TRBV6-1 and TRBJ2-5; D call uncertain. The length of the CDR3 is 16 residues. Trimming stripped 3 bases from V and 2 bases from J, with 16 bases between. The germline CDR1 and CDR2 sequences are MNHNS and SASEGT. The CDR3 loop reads CASSDLASLWQETQYF. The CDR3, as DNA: TGTGCCAGCAGTGACTTGGCCTCCTTGTGGCAAGAGACCCAGTACTTC.

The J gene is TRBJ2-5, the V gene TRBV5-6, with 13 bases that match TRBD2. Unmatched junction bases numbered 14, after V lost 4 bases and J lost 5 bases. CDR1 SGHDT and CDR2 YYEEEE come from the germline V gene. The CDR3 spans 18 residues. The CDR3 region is CASSRLLAGGPFDETQYF. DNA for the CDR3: TGTGCCAGCAGCAGGTTACTAGCGGGAGGGCCTTTCGACGAGACCCAGTACTTC.

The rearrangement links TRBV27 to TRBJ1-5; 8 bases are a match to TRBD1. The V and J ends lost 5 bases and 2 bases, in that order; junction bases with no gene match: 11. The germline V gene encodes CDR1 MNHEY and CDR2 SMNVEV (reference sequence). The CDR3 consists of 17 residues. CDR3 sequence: CASSPIDRGVGNQPQHF. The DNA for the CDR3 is TGTGCCAGCAGTCCCATCGACAGGGGCGTTGGCAATCAGCCCCAGCATTTT.

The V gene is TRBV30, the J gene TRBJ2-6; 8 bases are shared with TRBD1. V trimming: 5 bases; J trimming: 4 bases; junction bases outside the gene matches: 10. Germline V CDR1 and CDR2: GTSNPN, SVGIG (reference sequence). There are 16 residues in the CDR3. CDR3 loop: CAWAGTGLRGANVLTF. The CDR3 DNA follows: TGTGCCTGGGCCGGGACAGGTTTGCGAGGGGCCAACGTCCTGACTTTC.

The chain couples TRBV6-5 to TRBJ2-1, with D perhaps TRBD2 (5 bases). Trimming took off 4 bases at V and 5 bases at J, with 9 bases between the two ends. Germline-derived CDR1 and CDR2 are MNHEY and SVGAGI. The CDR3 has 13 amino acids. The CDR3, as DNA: TGTGCCAGCAGTTCCGGGAATCACAATGAGCAGTTCTTC. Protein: CASSSGNHNEQFF.

As DNA, the CDR3 is TGTGCCAGCAGCCCCCGACTAGCGGGAGGGCGGAAGTACTTC. Translating it yields CASSPRLAGGRKYF. V and J are TRBV3-1 (or the pseudogene TRBV3-2) and TRBJ2-4; TRBD2 matches 14 bases. Germline V gene lookup returns CDR1 LGHDT and CDR2 YNNKEL (reference sequence). This CDR3 contains 14 residues. V shed 4 bases and J 14 bases; nucleotides not matched to a gene: 7.

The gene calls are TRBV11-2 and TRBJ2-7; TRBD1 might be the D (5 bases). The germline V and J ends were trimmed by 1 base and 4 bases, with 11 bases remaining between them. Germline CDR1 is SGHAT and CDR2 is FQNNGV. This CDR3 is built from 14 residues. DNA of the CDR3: TGTGCCAGCAGCTTAGTTGTGGCAGGGTACGAGCAGTACTTC. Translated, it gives CASSLVVAGYEQYF.

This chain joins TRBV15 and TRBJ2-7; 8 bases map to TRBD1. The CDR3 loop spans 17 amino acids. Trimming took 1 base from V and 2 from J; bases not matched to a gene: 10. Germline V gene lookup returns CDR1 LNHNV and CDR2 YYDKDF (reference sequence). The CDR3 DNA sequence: TGTGCCACCAGCAGAGGATACGGACAGGGAGAGGCCTACGAGCAGTACTTC. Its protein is CATSRGYGQGEAYEQYF.

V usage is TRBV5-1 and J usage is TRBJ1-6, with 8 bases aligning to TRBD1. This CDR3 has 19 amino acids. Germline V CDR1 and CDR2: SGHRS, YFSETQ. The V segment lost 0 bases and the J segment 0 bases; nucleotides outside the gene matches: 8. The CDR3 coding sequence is TGCGCCAGCAGCTTGGTGGTAACAGGGGGGAGCTCCTATAATTCACCCCTCCACTTT. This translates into CASSLVVTGGSSYNSPLHF.

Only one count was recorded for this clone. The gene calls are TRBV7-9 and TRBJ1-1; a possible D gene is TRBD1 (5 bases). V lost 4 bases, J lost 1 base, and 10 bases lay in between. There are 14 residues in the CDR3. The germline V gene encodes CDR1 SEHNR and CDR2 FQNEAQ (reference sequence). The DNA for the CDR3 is TGTGCCAGCAGCTATCAGGGAGGGAACACTGAAGCTTTCTTT. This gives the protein CASSYQGGNTEAFF.

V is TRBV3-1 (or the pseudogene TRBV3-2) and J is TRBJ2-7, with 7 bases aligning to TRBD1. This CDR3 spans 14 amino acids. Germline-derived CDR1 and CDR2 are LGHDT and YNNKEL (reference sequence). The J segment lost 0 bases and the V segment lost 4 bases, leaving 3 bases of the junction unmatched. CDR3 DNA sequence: TGTGCCAGCAGCCGACAGGGATCCTCCTACGAGCAGTACTTC. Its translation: CASSRQGSSYEQYF.

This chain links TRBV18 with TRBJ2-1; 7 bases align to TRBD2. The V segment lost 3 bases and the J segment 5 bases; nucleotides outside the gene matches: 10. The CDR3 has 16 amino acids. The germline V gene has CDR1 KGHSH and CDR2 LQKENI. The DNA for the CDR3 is TGTGCCAGCTCACCTACCCTAGCGGCGCGGCACAATGAGCAGTTCTTC. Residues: CASSPTLAARHNEQFF.

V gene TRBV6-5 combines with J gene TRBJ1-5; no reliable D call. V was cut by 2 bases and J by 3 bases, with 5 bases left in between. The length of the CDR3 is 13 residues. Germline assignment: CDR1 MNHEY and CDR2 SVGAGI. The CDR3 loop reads CASSYDTNQPQHF. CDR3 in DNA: TGTGCCAGCAGTTACGACACCAATCAGCCCCAGCATTTT.

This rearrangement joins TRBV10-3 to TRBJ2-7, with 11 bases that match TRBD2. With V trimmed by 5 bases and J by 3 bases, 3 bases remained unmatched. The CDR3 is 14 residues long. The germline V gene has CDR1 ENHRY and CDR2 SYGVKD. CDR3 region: CAISPGLADYEQYF. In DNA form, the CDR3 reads TGTGCCATCAGTCCGGGACTAGCGGACTACGAGCAGTACTTC.